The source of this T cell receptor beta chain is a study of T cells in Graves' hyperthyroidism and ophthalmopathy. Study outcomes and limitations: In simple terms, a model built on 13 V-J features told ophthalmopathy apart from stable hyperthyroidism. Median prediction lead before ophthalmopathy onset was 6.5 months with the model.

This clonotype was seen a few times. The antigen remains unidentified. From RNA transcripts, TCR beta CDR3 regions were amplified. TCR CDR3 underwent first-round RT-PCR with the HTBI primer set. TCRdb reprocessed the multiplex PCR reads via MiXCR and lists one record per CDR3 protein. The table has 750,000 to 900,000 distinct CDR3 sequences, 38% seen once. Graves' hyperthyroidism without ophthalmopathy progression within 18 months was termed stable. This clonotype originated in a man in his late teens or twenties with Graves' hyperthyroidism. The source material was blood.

The CDR3 is CASRDSKETQYF. The CDR3 coding sequence is TGTGCCAGCCGGGACTCCAAAGAGACCCAGTACTTC. The V call is TRBV18, the J call TRBJ2-5; perhaps TRBD2 as D (6 bases). Germline V gives CDR1 KGHSH, CDR2 LQKENI. V was pared by 8 bases and J by 3 bases, with 10 bases between. The CDR3 is 12 amino acids.